Below are 10 T cell receptor beta chains sequenced from a single sample in a study of T cells in Graves' hyperthyroidism and ophthalmopathy. RNA transcripts served as the template for amplifying TCR beta CDR3 regions. The HTBI set primed first-round TCR CDR3 RT-PCR. TCRdb independently ran MiXCR on the multiplex PCR reads; one entry per CDR3 protein. The table shows about 360,000 distinct CDR3 sequences, with over 10% occurring only once. The sequenced sample was blood. All receptors come from a woman between 18 and 29 years old with Graves' hyperthyroidism.

With respect to this clonotype: A much larger clone is a single base away; this may be a read error. The chain joins TRBV20-1 to TRBJ1-5; TRBD1 matches at 7 bases. The CDR3 spans 18 residues. The junction had 13 bases not matched to a gene; V was cut back by 2 bases and J by 0 bases. In germline, CDR1 is DFQATT, CDR2 SNEGSKA (reference sequence). This CDR3 is CSARFRDRATDSNQPQHF. Written as DNA, the CDR3 is TGCAGTGCTAGATTCCGAGACAGGGCCACGGATAGCAATCAGCCCCAGCATTTT.

This clonotype was seen only a few times. The chain is built from TRBV5-1 and TRBJ2-6; D not certain. The V gene lost 0 bases and the J gene lost 0 bases, with 16 bases spanning the gap. The germline CDR1 and CDR2 sequences are SGHRS and YFSETQ. CDR3 size: 19 residues. The DNA for the CDR3 is TGCGCCAGCAGCTTGGGGCAGTTCACTACAGTCTCTGGGGCCAACGTCCTGACTTTC. Translated, it gives CASSLGQFTTVSGANVLTF.

This clonotype was observed a few times. CDR3 sequence reads: CASSDRTGGTGELFF. CDR3 bases: TGTGCCAGCAGCGACAGGACAGGGGGGACCGGGGAGCTGTTTTTT. The rearrangement uses TRBV6-5 and TRBJ2-2; 10 bases agree with TRBD1. The CDR3 covers 15 residues. CDR1 and CDR2 (germline): MNHEY, SVGAGI. V was pared by 6 bases and J by 5 bases, with 6 bases of the junction left unmatched.

This clonotype was seen at least ten times. CDR3 coding DNA: TGCAGTGCCCCGAATAGGGTCGGGGCCAACGTCCTGACTTTC. It translates to CSAPNRVGANVLTF. V usage is TRBV20-1 and J usage is TRBJ2-6; D is undetermined. Germline lookup yields CDR1 DFQATT and CDR2 SNEGSKA (reference sequence). Trimming took 6 bases from V and 4 from J, leaving 13 bases between them. This CDR3 has 14 residues.

Notes on this clonotype: Possible read error: a much larger clone is one base away. The conserved phenylalanine or tryptophan is not found at the CDR3 terminus, so this likely reflects a read error. This chain links TRBV4-3 with TRBJ2-1; D possibly uses TRBD1 or TRBD2 (5 bases each). The V end was cut by 2 bases, the J end by 0 bases, with 8 bases between. This CDR3 is 15 amino acids long. Germline CDR1 and CDR2: LGHNA and YSLEER. This chain's CDR3 is CASSQSGTSYNEQFL. CDR3 DNA: TGCGCCAGCAGCCAAAGTGGGACCTCCTACAATGAGCAGTTCCTC.

Only one count was recorded for this clonotype. This chain joins TRBV9 and TRBJ2-1; either TRBD1 or TRBD2 may fit D (5 bases each). Germline lookup yields CDR1 SGDLS and CDR2 YYNGEE. The CDR3 spans 13 residues. V shed 0 bases and J shed 6 bases, with 7 bases lying between them. The CDR3 here is CASSVDGGNEQFF. The DNA for the CDR3 is TGTGCCAGCAGCGTAGATGGGGGCAATGAGCAGTTCTTC.

This clonotype was observed at least ten times. This chain joins TRBV3-1 and TRBJ1-4, with TRBD1 identical over 8 bases. Looked up from germline, CDR1 is LGHDT and CDR2 is YNNKEL (reference sequence). With V trimmed by 5 bases and J by 7 bases, 6 bases remained unmatched. The CDR3 is 14 residues long. The CDR3 coding sequence is TGTGCCAGCAGCAAACCGGGACAGGTTGAAAAACTGTTTTTT. Its protein product is CASSKPGQVEKLFF.

This clonotype came up once. The rearrangement uses TRBV28 and TRBJ1-2, with no clear D. CDR3 length equals 14 residues. Trimming took off 3 bases at V and 6 bases at J, with 14 bases between the two ends. Looked up from germline, CDR1 is MDHEN and CDR2 is SYDVKM. The CDR3 nucleotides read TGTGCCAGCAGTTTTGGAACAGCGAAGGATGGCTACACCTTC. Its translation is CASSFGTAKDGYTF.

This clonotype was counted ten times or more. This chain connects TRBV28 to TRBJ1-1, with TRBD1 matching 7 bases. CDR1 is MDHEN, CDR2 SYDVKM, per germline. The CDR3 totals 14 residues. J was trimmed by 8 bases and V by 6 bases; bases with no gene match: 12. The CDR3 DNA is TGTGCCAGCAGATCTGGGACCCTGGACAGGGAAGCTTTCTTT. Amino acids: CASRSGTLDREAFF.

This clonotype was observed at least ten times. This chain uses TRBV11-3 with TRBJ2-2; unclear D gene. There are 13 residues in the CDR3. Germline values: CDR1 SGHNT, CDR2 YENEEA. The V and J ends lost 2 bases and 8 bases respectively, with 9 bases between them. The CDR3 DNA is TGTGCCAGCAGCTTAAAGGGCAGGGGGGAGCTGTTTTTT. It is translated as CASSLKGRGELFF.